These T cell receptor beta chains were read from a single sample in a study of shared clonotypes between healthy human individuals. TCRdb keeps only in-frame clones here, not all; method: immunoSEQ multiplex PCR. The top ten hold roughly 13% of the sample, which has roughly 500,000 clones, about 84% seen once. Material: PBMCs. Receptor source: a woman aged 40 to 55 in good health. Some clones in this sample may be carry-over from other donors' samples. Each CDR3 is given with its conserved first and last residue. Fields, in order: V gene, clone size, D gene, J gene, CDR3 protein, CDR3 DNA. A D gene is named only where the DNA matches it firmly. Not all rows give a size; the values are once, few, many and, for expanded clones, a class.

TRBV28	many	.	TRBJ1-3	CASSLGGGFGNTIYF	TGTGCCAGCAGTTTGGGAGGAGGGTTTGGAAACACCATATATTTT
TRBV6-1	.	.	TRBJ1-1	CASSRRKNTEAFF	TGTGCCAGCAGTCGACGGAAAAACACTGAAGCTTTCTTT
TRBV2	.	.	TRBJ2-5	CASMGLVGYQETQYF	TGTGCCAGCATGGGTTTAGTCGGATACCAAGAGACCCAGTACTTC
TRBV7-2	.	.	TRBJ2-7	CASSLVGGSYEQYF	TGTGCCAGCAGTCTAGTGGGTGGGAGTTACGAGCAGTACTTC
TRBV7-9	.	TRBD2	TRBJ2-5	CASSEGTSGTETQYF	TGTGCCAGCAGCGAAGGGACTAGCGGGACGGAGACCCAGTACTTC
TRBV18	.	.	TRBJ2-7	CASSTGSRREQYF	TGTGCCAGCTCCACCGGGTCGCGGAGGGAGCAGTACTTC
TRBV10-2	.	TRBD2	TRBJ2-7	CASSDIAGGREQYF	TGCGCCAGCAGTGATATAGCGGGAGGCCGCGAGCAGTACTTC
TRBV11-2	.	TRBD1	TRBJ2-5	CASSLDYKGTGWYF	TGTGCCAGCAGCTTAGATTACAAGGGGACAGGGTGGTACTTC
TRBV18	many	.	TRBJ2-1	CASSPTAARFSYNEQFF	TGTGCCAGCTCACCAACGGCAGCCAGGTTCTCCTACAATGAGCAGTTCTTC
TRBV5-5	.	TRBD1	TRBJ2-7	CASSLGQGVDEQYF	TGTGCCAGCAGCTTGGGTCAGGGGGTGGACGAGCAGTACTTC
TRBV18	.	.	TRBJ2-5	CASSPGARERQYF	TGTGCCAGCTCACCAGGTGCTAGGGAAAGGCAGTACTTC
TRBV5-4	.	TRBD1	TRBJ2-2	CASSYPDRGGTGELFF	TGTGCCAGCAGCTACCCAGACAGGGGGGGCACCGGGGAGCTGTTTTTT
TRBV6-4	many	TRBD2	TRBJ2-2	CASSDSGATGELFF	TGTGCCAGCAGTGATAGCGGGGCCACCGGGGAGCTGTTTTTT
TRBV5-1	.	.	TRBJ1-1	CASSLERAAMNTEAFF	TGCGCCAGCAGCTTGGAGAGGGCCGCTATGAACACTGAAGCTTTCTTT
TRBV29-1	.	TRBD1	TRBJ2-7	CSVEGTGRYEQYF	TGCAGCGTTGAAGGGACAGGACGATACGAGCAGTACTTC
TRBV30	.	.	TRBJ1-1	CAWRYSVNTEAFF	TGTGCCTGGAGGTACAGTGTGAACACTGAAGCTTTCTTT
TRBV16	.	.	TRBJ1-1	CASSPRYREAFF	TGTGCCAGCAGCCCTCGGTACAGAGAAGCTTTCTTT
TRBV11-2	.	TRBD2	TRBJ2-1	CASSLQLATNEQFF	TGTGCCAGCAGCCTACAACTAGCGACGAATGAGCAGTTCTTC
TRBV28	.	.	TRBJ1-2	CAIKLHGNNYGYTF	TGTGCCATCAAACTGCATGGGAATAACTATGGCTACACCTTC
TRBV28	.	.	TRBJ1-4	CASSQGSNEKLFF	TGTGCCAGCAGTCAGGGGTCTAATGAAAAACTGTTTTTT
TRBV30	.	TRBD1	TRBJ2-5	CAWIGTGGEETQYF	TGTGCCTGGATAGGGACAGGGGGCGAAGAGACCCAGTACTTC
TRBV9	.	.	TRBJ2-3	CASSVVEGRNTDTQYF	TGTGCCAGCAGCGTAGTAGAGGGCCGAAACACAGATACGCAGTATTTT
TRBV29-1	.	.	TRBJ2-7	CSVERGPYEQYF	TGCAGCGTTGAACGGGGGCCGTACGAGCAGTACTTC
TRBV6-1	.	TRBD1	TRBJ1-4	CASSEWDREDEKLFF	TGTGCCAGCAGTGAATGGGACAGGGAGGACGAAAAACTGTTTTTT
TRBV27	.	.	TRBJ1-1	CASSFLGRENTEAFF	TGTGCCAGCAGTTTTCTAGGCAGGGAGAACACTGAAGCTTTCTTT
TRBV10-3	.	.	TRBJ2-5	CAISELAAQETQYF	TGTGCCATCAGTGAATTGGCGGCCCAAGAGACCCAGTACTTC
TRBV4-1	.	.	TRBJ2-3	CASSQDARELDTQYF	TGCGCCAGCAGCCAAGATGCGAGGGAGCTAGATACGCAGTATTTT
TRBV6-5	.	.	TRBJ2-5	CASTEGETQYF	TGTGCCAGCACCGAGGGGGAGACCCAGTACTTC
TRBV29-1	.	.	TRBJ1-2	CSVERAYGYTF	TGCAGCGTTGAAAGAGCTTATGGCTACACCTTC
TRBV9	.	TRBD1	TRBJ1-2	CASSPGQGAYGYTF	TGTGCCAGCAGCCCAGGACAGGGGGCCTATGGCTACACCTTC
TRBV29-1	few	.	TRBJ2-7	CSVTGPYEQYF	TGCAGCGTTACGGGCCCCTACGAGCAGTACTTC
TRBV4-1	.	.	TRBJ2-1	CASSQVGSGYNEQFF	TGCGCCAGCAGCCAAGTCGGGAGTGGGTACAATGAGCAGTTCTTC
TRBV6-5	.	.	TRBJ2-5	CASSYMFQETQYF	TGTGCCAGCAGTTACATGTTCCAAGAGACCCAGTACTTC
TRBV7-2	.	TRBD2	TRBJ2-7	CASSFSPGLAGSLEQYF	TGTGCCAGCAGCTTTTCCCCGGGACTAGCGGGATCCCTCGAGCAGTACTTC
TRBV19	.	TRBD2	TRBJ2-5	CASSGTSGRVKETQYF	TGTGCCAGTAGTGGGACTAGCGGGCGCGTTAAAGAGACCCAGTACTTC
TRBV7-9	once	TRBD2	TRBJ2-1	CASSLVGTTLYNEQFF	TGTGCCAGCAGCTTGGTCGGGACTACCCTCTACAATGAGCAGTTCTTC